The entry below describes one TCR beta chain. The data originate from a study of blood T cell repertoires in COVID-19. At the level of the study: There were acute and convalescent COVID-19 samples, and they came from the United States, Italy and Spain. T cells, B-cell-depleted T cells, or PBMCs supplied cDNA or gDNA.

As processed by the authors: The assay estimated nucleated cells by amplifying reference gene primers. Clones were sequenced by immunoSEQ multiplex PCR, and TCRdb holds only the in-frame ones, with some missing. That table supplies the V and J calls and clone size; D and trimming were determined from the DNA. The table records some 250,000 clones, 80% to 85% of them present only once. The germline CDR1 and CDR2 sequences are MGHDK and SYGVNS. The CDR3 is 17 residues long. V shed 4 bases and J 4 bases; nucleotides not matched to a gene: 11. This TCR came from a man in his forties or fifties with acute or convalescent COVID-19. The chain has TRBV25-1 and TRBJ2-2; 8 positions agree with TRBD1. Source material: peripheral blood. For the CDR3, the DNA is TGTGCCAGCAGTGCCCACCAGGGGGCGCACGGCACCGGGGAGCTGTTTTTT. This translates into CASSAHQGAHGTGELFF.